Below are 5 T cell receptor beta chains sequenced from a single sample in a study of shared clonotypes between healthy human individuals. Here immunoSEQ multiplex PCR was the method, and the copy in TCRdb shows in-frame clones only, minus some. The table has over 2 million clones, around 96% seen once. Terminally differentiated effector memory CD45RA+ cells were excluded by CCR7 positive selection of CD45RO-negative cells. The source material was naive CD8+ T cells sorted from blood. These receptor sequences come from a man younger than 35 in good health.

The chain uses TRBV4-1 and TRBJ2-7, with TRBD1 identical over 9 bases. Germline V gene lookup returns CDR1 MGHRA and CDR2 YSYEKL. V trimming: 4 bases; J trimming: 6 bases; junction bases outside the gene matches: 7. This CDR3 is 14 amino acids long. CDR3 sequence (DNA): TGCGCCAGCAGCCCGGACAGGGGTGGCGTCGAGCAGTACTTC. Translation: CASSPDRGGVEQYF.

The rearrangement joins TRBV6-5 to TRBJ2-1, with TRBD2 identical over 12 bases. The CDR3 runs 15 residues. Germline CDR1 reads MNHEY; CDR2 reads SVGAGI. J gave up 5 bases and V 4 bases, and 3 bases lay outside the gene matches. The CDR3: CASSLTSGRDNEQFF. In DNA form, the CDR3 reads TGTGCCAGCAGTTTGACTAGCGGGAGAGACAATGAGCAGTTCTTC.

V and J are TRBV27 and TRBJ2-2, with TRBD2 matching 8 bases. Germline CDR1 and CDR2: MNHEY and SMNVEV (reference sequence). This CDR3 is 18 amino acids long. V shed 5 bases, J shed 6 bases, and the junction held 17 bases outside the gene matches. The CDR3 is CASSPPRGGGTRAGELFF. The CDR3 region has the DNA TGTGCCAGCAGTCCACCACGAGGCGGGGGGACCAGGGCCGGGGAGCTGTTTTTT.

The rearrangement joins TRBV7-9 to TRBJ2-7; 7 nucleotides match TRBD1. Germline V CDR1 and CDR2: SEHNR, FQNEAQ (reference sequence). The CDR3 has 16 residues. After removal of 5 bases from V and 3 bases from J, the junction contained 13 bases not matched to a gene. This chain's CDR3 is CASSPRPGQLNYEQYF. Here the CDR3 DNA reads TGTGCCAGCAGCCCTAGGCCGGGACAGTTGAACTACGAGCAGTACTTC.

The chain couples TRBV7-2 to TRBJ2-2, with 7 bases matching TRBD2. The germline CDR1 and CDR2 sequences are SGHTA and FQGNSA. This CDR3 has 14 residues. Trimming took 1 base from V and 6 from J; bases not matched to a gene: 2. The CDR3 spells CASSLVAGAGELFF. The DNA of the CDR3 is TGTGCCAGCAGCTTAGTGGCGGGAGCCGGGGAGCTGTTTTTT. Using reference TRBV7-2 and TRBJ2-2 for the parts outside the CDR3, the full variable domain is GAGVSQSPSNKVTEKGKDVELRCDPISGHTALYWYRQSLGQGLEFLIYFQGNSAPDKSGLPSDRFSAERTGGSVSTLTIQRTQQEDSAVYLCASSLVAGAGELFFGEGSRLTVL.